This T cell receptor beta chain was captured by sequencing in a study of blood T cell repertoires in COVID-19 (dated by TCRdb to about 2020). Study-wide context: Collaborator samples came from the United States, Italy and Spain and covered acute and convalescent phases of COVID-19. Where available, HLA class I and class II types were obtained from metadata supplied by the sample provider rather than from assay-based typing. Samples were obtained from the ongoing ImmuneRACE study (first 160 participants) and from 950 to 1,500 subjects provided by 6 global collaborators. The prospective study material was composed of cDNA or gDNA derived from T cells, B-cell-depleted T cells, or PBMCs. Deeply sampled blood TCRbeta repertoires from subjects exposed to, actively infected with, or recovered from COVID-19 were included in the dataset. The repertoires were released in a freely available public database intended as a resource for research on the immune response to SARS-CoV-2. The sample metadata nearly always contained a de-identified subject ID, COVID-19 status, age in years and sex.

TCRbeta CDR3 regions were amplified from genomic DNA using the immunoSEQ Assay, a bias-controlled multiplex PCR. Regarding the original processing steps: Within the assay, amplification of reference gene primers was used to estimate how many nucleated cells each sample contained. To quantify the absolute abundance of each unique TCRbeta CDR3 rearrangement, sequence reads were collapsed and filtered. For each sample, productive Simpson clonality was calculated as the square root of Simpson's diversity index across productive rearrangements. What TCRdb holds here is the immuneACCESS table cut down to in-frame rearrangements. Part of the clones is not present; checked against another copy, under half of the missing clones reflect an unresolved V gene, and the others are unexplained. D and trimming were read from the DNA, whereas the V and J calls and clone size are those reported in that table. A total of tens of thousands of clones appear in this sample, about 90% of them only once. The top ten constitute less than 20% of the sample.

Turning to this clone: Its binding antigen is unknown. No per-base quality is available; no much larger clone lies one base away.

Findings and caveats that apply to the study as a whole: How much clinical and demographic metadata was included differed by source and by participant, and the metadata was provided uncurated.

Whole blood was collected in K2EDTA tubes by collaborating institutions according to the institutions' own protocols. For TCRbeta analysis, collaborators shipped samples as frozen whole blood, isolated PBMCs, or DNA extracted from either of those sample types. What was sequenced was peripheral blood. This clonotype originated in a human donor with active COVID-19. The donor label of this sample is uncertain.

The CDR3 region reads CASSQDTGGARGYTF. The base sequence is TGCGCCAGCAGCCAGGATACAGGGGGCGCGAGGGGCTACACCTTC. The sequence links TRBV4-1 to TRBJ1-2, and 9 bases in between align with TRBD1. V lost 3 bases and J lost 8 bases, and the count of bases not matched to a germline gene is 10. The CDR3 runs 15 residues from the cysteine to the phenylalanine. CDR3 DNA only is kept here, 45 bases in frame from base 1. The germline V gene supplies CDR1 MGHRA and CDR2 YSYEKL.